The 12 T cell receptor beta chains below all came from one sample that was sequenced in a study of blood T cell repertoires in COVID-19. Some clones are missing from TCRdb's copy, which holds only in-frame ones; the method was immunoSEQ multiplex PCR. The sample holds 200,000 to 250,000 clones, around 87% seen once. Material: peripheral blood. These receptors all come from a man aged 55 to 70 with acute or convalescent COVID-19.

The rearrangement links TRBV9 to TRBJ2-1; D might be TRBD1 (6 bases). The CDR3 loop spans 15 amino acids. V was pared by 3 bases and J by 6 bases, with 16 bases between. Germline CDR1 is SGDLS and CDR2 is YYNGEE. The CDR3 loop reads CASSAHRQAANEQFF. The CDR3 DNA follows: TGTGCCAGCAGCGCACACCGACAGGCGGCCAATGAGCAGTTCTTC.

The chain employs TRBV7-2 and TRBJ2-1, with TRBD2 matching over 12 bases. The trim removed 6 bases at V and 3 bases at J, leaving 6 bases unmatched. Germline V lookup: CDR1 SGHTA, CDR2 FQGNSA. The CDR3 length is 16 residues. Written as DNA, the CDR3 is TGTGCCAGCAGACCCCAGGGACTAGCGGGCTACAATGAGCAGTTCTTC. Its protein product is CASRPQGLAGYNEQFF.

V and J are TRBV27 and TRBJ1-4, with 9 nucleotides matching TRBD1. Germline CDR1 is MNHEY and CDR2 is SMNVEV (reference sequence). The CDR3 consists of 15 residues. The junction had 6 bases not matched to a gene; V was cut back by 2 bases and J by 8 bases. CDR3 region: CASSLRNRGREKLFF. CDR3 DNA sequence: TGTGCCAGCAGTTTACGTAACAGGGGGCGAGAAAAACTGTTTTTT. The full variable domain, completed using reference TRBV27 and TRBJ1-4, is EAQVTQNPRYLITVTGKKLTVTCSQNMNHEYMSWYRQDPGLGLRQIYYSMNVEVTDKGDVPEGYKVSRKEKRNFPLILESPSPNQTSLYFCASSLRNRGREKLFFGSGTQLSVL.

The V call is TRBV18, the J call TRBJ1-2; 7 bases fit TRBD1. Germline trimming cut 1 base from V and 4 bases from J; bases unmatched to any gene: 6. CDR3 length equals 15 residues. The V gene's germline CDR1 is KGHSH and CDR2 LQKENI. The CDR3 is CASSPRRTGLYGYTF. CDR3 coding DNA: TGTGCCAGCTCACCACGCAGGACAGGACTCTATGGCTACACCTTC.

The V call is TRBV15, the J call TRBJ2-1; 9 nucleotides align to TRBD2. This CDR3 has 18 amino acids. The trim removed 1 base at V and 8 bases at J, leaving 15 bases unmatched. Germline loops: CDR1 LNHNV, CDR2 YYDKDF (reference sequence). CDR3 in amino acids: CATSRGAPQSGGFDEQFF. CDR3 DNA sequence: TGTGCCACCAGCAGAGGAGCCCCCCAAAGCGGGGGGTTCGATGAGCAGTTCTTC.

This rearrangement joins TRBV5-6 to TRBJ1-4; D is perhaps TRBD1 (5 bases). The CDR3 is made up of 13 amino acids. Germline assignment: CDR1 SGHDT and CDR2 YYEEEE. The V end was cut by 1 base, the J end by 7 bases, with 8 bases between. The CDR3 coding sequence is TGTGCCAGCAGCTTGCAGGGATTTGAAAAACTGTTTTTT. Translated: CASSLQGFEKLFF.

The V gene is TRBV4-3, the J gene TRBJ2-3, with D possibly TRBD1 on 5 matching bases. V was trimmed by 1 base and J by 1 base, leaving 15 bases between them. Germline loops: CDR1 LGHNA, CDR2 YSLEER. The CDR3 has 17 residues. This CDR3 is CASSQGAGISGTDTQYF. Here the CDR3 DNA reads TGCGCCAGCAGCCAAGGGGCAGGGATATCTGGCACAGATACGCAGTATTTT.

The chain employs TRBV11-2 and TRBJ2-7; 13 nucleotides agree with TRBD2. The CDR3 covers 16 residues. CDR1 and CDR2 from the germline V gene are SGHAT and FQNNGV. V lost 5 bases, J lost 7 bases, and 11 bases stayed unmatched. CDR3 nucleotide sequence: TGTGCCAGCAGCCCGCCCACTAGCGGGGGGGCGGGTGAGCAGTACTTC. Translating it yields CASSPPTSGGAGEQYF.

This clone was seen once. The chain uses TRBV7-6 and TRBJ1-4, with TRBD1 identical over 8 bases. Trimming took 5 bases from V and 8 from J; bases not matched to a gene: 10. This CDR3 is built from 15 residues. Germline-derived CDR1 and CDR2 are SGHVS and FNYEAQ. CDR3 sequence: CASSHRQGNLEKLFF. CDR3 bases: TGTGCCAGCAGCCACCGACAGGGGAATTTGGAAAAACTGTTTTTT.

The chain is built from TRBV5-4 and TRBJ2-1, with 14 bases fitting TRBD2. V shed 0 bases and J 2 bases; nucleotides not matched to a gene: 1. This CDR3 is built from 17 residues. Per germline, CDR1 SGHNT and CDR2 YYREEE (reference sequence). CDR3 sequence (DNA): TGTGCCAGCAGCTTGGCGGGACTAGCGGGGGCCTACAATGAGCAGTTCTTC. Protein sequence: CASSLAGLAGAYNEQFF.

The chain carries TRBV5-4 and TRBJ2-7, with unresolved D. CDR3 size: 13 residues. V lost 4 bases and J 5 bases, leaving 13 bases between the germline ends. Germline CDR1 is SGHNT and CDR2 is YYREEE (reference sequence). CDR3 in DNA: TGTGCCAGCAGCCCAACGGCGGCACACGAGCAGTACTTC. This translates into CASSPTAAHEQYF.

V is TRBV28 and J is TRBJ1-1; tentatively, D is TRBD1 (5 bases). The V end was cut by 10 bases, the J end by 5 bases, with 8 bases between. Germline lookup yields CDR1 MDHEN and CDR2 SYDVKM. The CDR3 loop spans 10 amino acids. DNA for the CDR3: TGTGCCACCCAGGGAACTGAAGCTTTCTTT. The encoded protein is CATQGTEAFF. The whole variable domain, remainder taken from reference TRBV28 and TRBJ1-1, is DVKVTQSSRYLVKRTGEKVFLECVQDMDHENMFWYRQDPGLGLRLIYFSYDVKMKEKGDIPEGYSVSREKKERFSLILESASTNQTSMYLCATQGTEAFFGQGTRLTVV.